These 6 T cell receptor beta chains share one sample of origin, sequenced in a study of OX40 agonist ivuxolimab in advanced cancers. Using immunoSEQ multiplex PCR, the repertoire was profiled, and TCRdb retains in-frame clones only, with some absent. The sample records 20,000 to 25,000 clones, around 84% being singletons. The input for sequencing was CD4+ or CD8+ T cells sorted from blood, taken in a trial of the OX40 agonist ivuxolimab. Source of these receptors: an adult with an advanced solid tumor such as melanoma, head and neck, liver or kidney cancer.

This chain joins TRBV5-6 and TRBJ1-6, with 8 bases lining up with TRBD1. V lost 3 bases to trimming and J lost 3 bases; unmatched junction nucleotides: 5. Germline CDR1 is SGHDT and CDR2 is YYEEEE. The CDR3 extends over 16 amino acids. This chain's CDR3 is CASSSQGAVYNSPLHF. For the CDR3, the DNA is TGTGCCAGCAGCTCCCAGGGGGCGGTCTATAATTCACCCCTCCACTTT.

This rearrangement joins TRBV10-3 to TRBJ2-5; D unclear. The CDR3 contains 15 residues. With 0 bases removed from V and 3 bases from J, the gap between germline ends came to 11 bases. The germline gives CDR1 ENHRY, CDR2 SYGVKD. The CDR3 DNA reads TGTGCCATCAGTGAGTCGGGAAGTAGGGAAGAGACCCAGTACTTC. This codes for CAISESGSREETQYF.

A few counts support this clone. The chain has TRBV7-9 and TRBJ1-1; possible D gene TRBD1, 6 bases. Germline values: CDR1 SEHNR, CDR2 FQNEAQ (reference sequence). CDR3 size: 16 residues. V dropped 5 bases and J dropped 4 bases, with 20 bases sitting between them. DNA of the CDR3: TGTGCCAGCAGCACCCCGGGAACAGGGAGTGGCACTGAAGCTTTCTTT. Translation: CASSTPGTGSGTEAFF.

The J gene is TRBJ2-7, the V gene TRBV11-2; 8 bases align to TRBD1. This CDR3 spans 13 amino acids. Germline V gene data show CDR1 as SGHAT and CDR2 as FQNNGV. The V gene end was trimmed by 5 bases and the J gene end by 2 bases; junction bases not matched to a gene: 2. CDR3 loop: CASSGTGTYEQYF. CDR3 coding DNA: TGTGCCAGCAGCGGGACAGGTACCTACGAGCAGTACTTC. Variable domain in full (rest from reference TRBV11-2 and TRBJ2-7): EAGVAQSPRYKIIEKRQSVAFWCNPISGHATLYWYQQILGQGPKLLIQFQNNGVVDDSQLPKDRFSAERLKGVDSTLKIQPAKLEDSAVYLCASSGTGTYEQYFGPGTRLTVT.

The CDR3 region has the DNA TGTGCCAGCAGCACGACGGGAGCCGGCACAGATACGCAGTATTTT. Protein sequence: CASSTTGAGTDTQYF. The V gene is TRBV9, the J gene TRBJ2-3; possible D gene TRBD2, 6 bases. CDR1 is SGDLS and CDR2 is YYNGEE in the germline V gene. The CDR3 covers 15 residues. The germline V and J ends were trimmed by 4 bases and 1 base, with 13 bases remaining between them.

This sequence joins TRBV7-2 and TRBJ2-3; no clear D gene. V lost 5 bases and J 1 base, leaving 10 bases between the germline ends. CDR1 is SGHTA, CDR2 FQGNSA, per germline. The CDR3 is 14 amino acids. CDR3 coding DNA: TGTGCCAGCAGCCCTCAAGGTGGCACAGATACGCAGTATTTT. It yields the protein CASSPQGGTDTQYF.